This TCR beta chain appears in the sequencing data of a study of breast tumors, draining lymph nodes, adjacent tissues. Samples came from axillary lymph nodes draining the breast cancer. The CDR3 contains 15 residues. Germline CDR1 and CDR2: MNHNS and SASEGT. V was cut by 5 bases and J by 8 bases, with 21 bases left in between. This clonotype was detected a few times. MiXCR was run by TCRdb on the multiplex PCR reads, yielding one entry per CDR3 protein. The table shows approximately 210,000 distinct CDR3 sequences, with roughly a third occurring only once. This sequence was found in a female donor with breast cancer. Some clones in this sample may be carry-over from other donors' samples. The chain couples TRBV6-1 to TRBJ1-2, with no clear D. The specimen was axillary lymph node tissue. The CDR3 DNA is TGTGCCAGCAGTCAGCTCCCGGGATCCCGCGGGGGCTACACCTTC. Translating it yields CASSQLPGSRGGYTF.